The rows below give T cell receptor beta chains drawn from one sample of a study of blood T cell repertoires in COVID-19. Only in-frame clones appear in the TCRdb table, and some are missing; sequencing was by immunoSEQ multiplex PCR. This sample has approximately 260,000 clones, with about 88% found just once. Material for sequencing was peripheral blood. These receptors all stem from a man younger than 30 with active or convalescent COVID-19. CDR3s leave out the opening cysteine and the closing phenylalanine or tryptophan. Fields, in order: CDR3 length, V gene, J gene, CDR3 protein.

>12|TRBV11-2|TRBJ2-7
ASSPWREGNEQY
>11|TRBV19|TRBJ2-5
ASSESRQETQY
>15|TRBV7-6|TRBJ2-1
ASSPRSLAGTYNEQF
>14|TRBV18|TRBJ1-2
ASSPFVAGADYGYT
>12|TRBV29-1|TRBJ1-4
SVAEDRGDEKLF
>11|TRBV18|TRBJ2-2
ASSPDSTGELF
>11|TRBV28|TRBJ1-2
ASSLATGNGYT
>11|TRBV5-4|TRBJ1-1
ASSLNADTEAF
>12|TRBV3-1/TRBV3-2|TRBJ2-7
ASSRDRTIREQY
>13|TRBV3-1/TRBV3-2|TRBJ1-5
ASSQGAGGNQPQH
>13|TRBV6-5|TRBJ2-1
ASSYSRGWYNEQF
>15|TRBV4-1|TRBJ2-1
ASSQGLAVSSYNEQF
>10|TRBV10-3|TRBJ1-5
AISDPNQPQH
>11|TRBV12-3/TRBV12-4|TRBJ2-5
ASSFNRVGTQY
>13|TRBV5-1|TRBJ1-6
ASSFVWDSDSPLH
>12|TRBV6-5|TRBJ1-1
ASTRPGMNTEAF
>14|TRBV6-2/TRBV6-3|TRBJ1-2
ASSLPRWRFNYGYT
>11|TRBV27|TRBJ2-2
ASSPWRGGELF
>13|TRBV10-3|TRBJ2-5
AGVRPTKQQETQY
>10|TRBV25-1|TRBJ1-3
ASRDRGNTIY
>13|TRBV9|TRBJ1-1
ASSVGPAENTEAF
>14|TRBV30|TRBJ2-3
AWFRTGRGGTDTQY
>12|TRBV5-1|TRBJ2-5
ASSPGTGRVTQY
>13|TRBV5-1|TRBJ1-3
ASSLEPGDGNTIY
>10|TRBV7-2|TRBJ2-1
ASSWTSNEQF
>11|TRBV5-6|TRBJ1-4
ASSLVGGEKLF
>14|TRBV3-1/TRBV3-2|TRBJ2-5
ASSLRTTGGKETQY
>12|TRBV7-9|TRBJ2-7
ASSLPAGSYEQY
>11|TRBV19|TRBJ2-1
ASRPWDRAEQF
>13|TRBV7-3|TRBJ2-2
ASSTNARDTGELF
>12|TRBV12-5|TRBJ2-1
ASGLGLAVNEQF
>13|TRBV7-3|TRBJ2-2
ASSSTGPYTGELF
>13|TRBV5-4|TRBJ2-7
ASSLGGMTSYEQY
>13|TRBV28|TRBJ2-7
ASRGPAGASYEQY
>13|TRBV25-1|TRBJ1-1
ASGGITGANTEAF
>12|TRBV5-1|TRBJ1-3
ASSAGVHGNTIY
>10|TRBV24-1|TRBJ1-2
ATSVADYGYT
>14|TRBV4-2|TRBJ2-2
ASSPAGQRMTGELF
>13|TRBV27|TRBJ2-1
ASSLLETSGNEQF
>12|TRBV5-1|TRBJ1-1
ASSKQGGDTEAF
>13|TRBV6-2/TRBV6-3|TRBJ2-5
ASSYRSAGKETQY
>11|TRBV14|TRBJ1-1
ASSRTLNTEAF
>12|TRBV4-1|TRBJ1-4
ASSRWGPNEKLF
>11|TRBV12-3/TRBV12-4|TRBJ2-1
ASSPDGTNEQF
>18|TRBV7-8|TRBJ2-3
ASSLPLWVAGGPEADTQY
>14|TRBV14|TRBJ2-3
ASSQNPSGAADTQY
>11|TRBV24-1|TRBJ2-5
ATSRQGSETQY
>12|TRBV30|TRBJ2-2
ACSPTGNTGELF
>14|TRBV21-1|TRBJ2-7
ASSKGPNRESYEQY
>13|TRBV20-1|TRBJ2-1
SASKDRVDYNEQF
>11|TRBV4-2|TRBJ1-1
ASSQDGNSVQG
>10|TRBV12-3/TRBV12-4|TRBJ1-1
ASSSGATEAF
>13|TRBV10-3|TRBJ1-3
AISEEIEFRNTIY
>12|TRBV6-2/TRBV6-3|TRBJ2-5
ASSPTIREETQY
>11|TRBV6-4|TRBJ1-5
ASSQDYNQPQH